What follows are 22 T cell receptor beta chains derived from one specimen sequenced in a study of T cell responses to AZD1222 COVID-19 vaccine. Only in-frame clones appear in the TCRdb table, and some are missing; sequencing was by immunoSEQ multiplex PCR. The table includes about 110,000 clones, about 82% detected once. The source was peripheral blood, collected on day 0 of AZD1222 vaccination. All receptors derive from an adult in good health.

This chain links TRBV28 with TRBJ1-4; 7 bases fit TRBD1. Germline V CDR1 and CDR2: MDHEN, SYDVKM. CDR3 length: 12 residues. Trimming at V came to 10 bases and at J to 8 bases, leaving 7 bases not matched to a gene. The CDR3 spells CATLGQDEKLFF. The CDR3 DNA sequence: TGTGCCACCTTAGGACAGGACGAAAAACTGTTTTTT.

The V and J genes are TRBV5-6 and TRBJ1-4; 7 bases are shared with TRBD1. The ends lost 1 base at V and 0 bases at J; junction bases unmatched: 3. The length of the CDR3 is 16 residues. The germline CDR1 and CDR2 sequences are SGHDT and YYEEEE. The CDR3 sequence is CASSLSRGATNEKLFF. CDR3 DNA sequence: TGTGCCAGCAGCTTGTCCAGGGGGGCAACTAATGAAAAACTGTTTTTT.

This clone was seen only once. V and J are TRBV29-1 and TRBJ2-2; TRBD2 agrees at 13 bases. The length of the CDR3 is 16 residues. Trimming cost V 6 bases and J 0 bases; bases outside gene matches: 4. Germline V gene sequence: CDR1 SQVTM, CDR2 ANQGSEA. Written as DNA, the CDR3 is TGCAGCGTCGGGACTAGCGGGGCCGCGAACACCGGGGAGCTGTTTTTT. This gives the protein CSVGTSGAANTGELFF.

This clone was seen only once. The chain carries TRBV7-2 and TRBJ2-1, with 14 bases aligning to TRBD2. Unmatched junction bases numbered 8, after V lost 5 bases and J lost 11 bases. This CDR3 is 15 amino acids long. CDR1 and CDR2 (germline): SGHTA, FQGNSA. Written as DNA, the CDR3 is TGTGCCAGCAGCCCGGGGACTAGCGGGGGAATTAAGCAGTTCTTC. It codes for CASSPGTSGGIKQFF.

This chain connects TRBV5-4 to TRBJ2-5; TRBD2 might be the D (5 bases). Germline CDR1 SGHNT, CDR2 YYREEE (reference sequence). The ends were cut back, 0 bases at V and 1 base at J, with 13 bases in the middle. This CDR3 comprises 16 residues. CDR3 amino acids: CASSLGPSEGQETQYF. The CDR3 DNA is TGTGCCAGCAGCTTGGGGCCCTCTGAGGGCCAAGAGACCCAGTACTTC. The whole variable domain, remainder taken from reference TRBV5-4 and TRBJ2-5, is ETGVTQSPTHLIKTRGQQVTLRCSSQSGHNTVSWYQQALGQGPQFIFQYYREEENGRGNFPPRFSGLQFPNYSSELNVNALELDDSALYLCASSLGPSEGQETQYFGPGTRLLVL.

The J gene is TRBJ1-1, the V gene TRBV28; the D gene is possibly TRBD1 (5 bases). CDR1 and CDR2 (germline): MDHEN, SYDVKM. CDR3 length: 15 amino acids. The V gene lost 1 base and the J gene lost 7 bases, with 16 bases spanning the gap. The CDR3 sequence is CASSLSRDANHEAFF. The DNA of the CDR3 is TGTGCCAGCAGTTTATCCAGGGACGCCAACCATGAAGCTTTCTTT.

V usage is TRBV7-9 and J usage is TRBJ2-7; 8 bases line up with TRBD1. The germline gives CDR1 SEHNR, CDR2 FQNEAQ (reference sequence). V was pared by 5 bases and J by 0 bases, with 6 bases of the junction left unmatched. The CDR3 runs 15 residues. The DNA of the CDR3 is TGTGCCAGCAGCACAGGGGGGTCGACCTCCTACGAGCAGTACTTC. The encoded protein is CASSTGGSTSYEQYF.

For the CDR3, the DNA is TGTGCCAGCAACAACAGGAACCAAGAGACCCAGTACTTC. Its translation is CASNNRNQETQYF. J is TRBJ2-5 and V is TRBV5-6; TRBD1 might be the D (5 bases). There are 13 residues in the CDR3. Trimming removed 6 bases from V and 0 bases from J, with 9 bases in between. Germline CDR1 and CDR2: SGHDT and YYEEEE.

The chain combines TRBV5-8 with TRBJ2-2, with a possible D match to TRBD2 (6 bases). CDR3 size: 15 residues. V dropped 3 bases and J dropped 4 bases, with 13 bases sitting between them. Germline lookup yields CDR1 SGHTS and CDR2 YDEGEE. The CDR3 sequence: CASSSLVGGTGELFF. The CDR3 DNA reads TGTGCCAGCAGCTCCCTAGTGGGGGGCACCGGGGAGCTGTTTTTT.

As DNA, the CDR3 is TGTGCCAGCAGTTACCGGACTCTCGGTACCCAAGAGACCCAGTACTTC. Translating it yields CASSYRTLGTQETQYF. The chain has TRBV6-5 and TRBJ2-5, with D perhaps TRBD2 (5 bases). The V gene's germline CDR1 is MNHEY and CDR2 SVGAGI. The CDR3 length is 16 residues. V was cut by 2 bases and J by 1 base, with 14 bases left in between.

CDR3 residues: CAWGGQLDQPQHF. CDR3 DNA: TGTGCCTGGGGGGGACAGTTAGATCAGCCCCAGCATTTT. The V call is TRBV30, the J call TRBJ1-5, with 7 nucleotides matching TRBD1. The CDR3 runs to 13 residues. CDR1 is GTSNPN and CDR2 is SVGIG in the germline V gene (reference sequence). The junction had 6 bases not matched to a gene; V was cut back by 5 bases and J by 5 bases.

CDR3 residues: CASKTQGPHQETQYF. As DNA, the CDR3 is TGTGCCAGTAAGACACAGGGGCCCCACCAAGAGACCCAGTACTTC. The rearrangement joins TRBV19 to TRBJ2-5; 7 bases match TRBD1. Germline assignment: CDR1 LNHDA and CDR2 SQIVND (reference sequence). J gave up 0 bases and V 7 bases, and 8 bases lay outside the gene matches. The CDR3 has 15 residues.

This clone appeared a single time. The chain joins TRBV5-1 to TRBJ1-1; D not certain. The CDR3 covers 16 residues. Between the trimmed V and J ends, which lost 0 bases and 1 base, there was a span of 13 bases. In germline, CDR1 is SGHRS, CDR2 YFSETQ. The CDR3 DNA reads as TGCGCCAGCAGCTTGGCCACAGTGACAACGAACACTGAAGCTTTCTTT. It specifies CASSLATVTTNTEAFF. Looking up the rest from reference TRBV5-1 and TRBJ1-1 gives the full variable domain: KAGVTQTPRYLIKTRGQQVTLSCSPISGHRSVSWYQQTPGQGLQFLFEYFSETQRNKGNFPGRFSGRQFSNSRSEMNVSTLELGDSALYLCASSLATVTTNTEAFFGQGTRLTVV.

CDR3 region: CASSPVGTFNYEQYF. DNA for the CDR3: TGCGCCAGCAGCCCTGTAGGGACATTCAACTACGAGCAGTACTTC. The V call is TRBV5-1, the J call TRBJ2-7; tentatively, D is TRBD1 (6 bases). The CDR3 sequence is 15 residues long. From germline, CDR1 is SGHRS and CDR2 YFSETQ. Trimming removed 4 bases at V and 3 bases at J, with 17 bases between.

The chain couples TRBV19 to TRBJ1-6; 7 bases align to TRBD1. The CDR3 runs 15 residues. Germline V CDR1 and CDR2: LNHDA, SQIVND (reference sequence). Trimming took 6 bases from V and 0 from J; bases not matched to a gene: 2. CDR3 sequence: CASSGQVSYNSPLHF. The CDR3 region has the DNA TGTGCCAGTAGCGGACAGGTCTCCTATAATTCACCCCTCCACTTT.

J is TRBJ1-4 and V is TRBV5-4, with 8 nucleotides matching TRBD1. From germline, CDR1 is SGHNT and CDR2 YYREEE (reference sequence). The CDR3 has 13 amino acids. Losses at the gene ends were 4 bases for V and 5 bases for J; bases not matched to a gene: 1. CDR3 DNA: TGTGCCAGCAGCAGGACAGGGAATGAAAAACTGTTTTTT. Protein: CASSRTGNEKLFF.

V gene TRBV11-2 combines with J gene TRBJ2-2; D call uncertain. Trimming took 0 bases from V and 2 from J, leaving 1 base between them. This CDR3 spans 13 amino acids. Germline assignment: CDR1 SGHAT and CDR2 FQNNGV. The CDR3 spells CASSLDNTGELFF. DNA for the CDR3: TGTGCCAGCAGCTTAGATAACACCGGGGAGCTGTTTTTT.

The chain employs TRBV3-1 (or the pseudogene TRBV3-2) and TRBJ2-7; 8 bases align to TRBD1. Trimming removed 1 base from V and 5 bases from J; junction bases left unmatched: 4. Germline CDR1 and CDR2: LGHDT and YNNKEL (reference sequence). The CDR3 contains 14 residues. CDR3 bases: TGTGCCAGCAGCCAAGTGACAGGGGAGGACGAGCAGTACTTC. This codes for CASSQVTGEDEQYF.

The V gene is TRBV28, the J gene TRBJ1-1; 10 positions match TRBD1. V shed 3 bases and J 0 bases; nucleotides not matched to a gene: 7. There are 17 residues in the CDR3. CDR1 MDHEN and CDR2 SYDVKM come from the germline V gene. The CDR3 protein is CASSLAGTGVMNTEAFF. CDR3 nucleotide sequence: TGTGCCAGCAGTTTGGCCGGGACAGGGGTGATGAACACTGAAGCTTTCTTT.

In this sample, this clone turned up a few times. The identical CDR3 is also encoded by other nucleotide sequences in the sample. The chain joins TRBV2 to TRBJ1-1; a weak D match, TRBD1 (5 bases). Germline V lookup: CDR1 SNHLY, CDR2 FYNNEI. The CDR3 length is 14 residues. Trimming pared 3 bases from V and 0 bases from J, leaving 8 bases between. CDR3 in amino acids: CASSEQGMNTEAFF. The CDR3, as DNA: TGTGCCAGCAGTGAGCAGGGAATGAACACTGAAGCTTTCTTT. Drawing the rest from reference TRBV2 and TRBJ1-1, the complete variable domain is EPEVTQTPSHQVTQMGQEVILRCVPISNHLYFYWYRQILGQKVEFLVSFYNNEISEKSEIFDDQFSVERPDGSNFTLKIRSTKLEDSAMYFCASSEQGMNTEAFFGQGTRLTVV.

The chain uses TRBV15 and TRBJ1-5, with a tentative D call TRBD1 (5 bases). Per germline, CDR1 LNHNV and CDR2 YYDKDF (reference sequence). The CDR3 covers 16 residues. Trimming cost V 0 bases and J 6 bases, with 15 bases left between them. The CDR3 is CATSRDGGGRGQPQHF. The DNA of the CDR3 is TGTGCCACCAGCAGAGATGGGGGAGGGAGGGGTCAGCCCCAGCATTTT.

The chain combines TRBV6-5 with TRBJ1-3, with a possible D match to TRBD1 (5 bases). Looked up from germline, CDR1 is MNHEY and CDR2 is SVGAGI. Trimming pared 6 bases from V and 7 bases from J, leaving 16 bases between. The CDR3 loop spans 14 amino acids. The CDR3 here is CASSEQGAYNTIYF. For the CDR3, the DNA is TGTGCCAGCAGCGAGCAGGGTGCATACAACACCATATATTTT.